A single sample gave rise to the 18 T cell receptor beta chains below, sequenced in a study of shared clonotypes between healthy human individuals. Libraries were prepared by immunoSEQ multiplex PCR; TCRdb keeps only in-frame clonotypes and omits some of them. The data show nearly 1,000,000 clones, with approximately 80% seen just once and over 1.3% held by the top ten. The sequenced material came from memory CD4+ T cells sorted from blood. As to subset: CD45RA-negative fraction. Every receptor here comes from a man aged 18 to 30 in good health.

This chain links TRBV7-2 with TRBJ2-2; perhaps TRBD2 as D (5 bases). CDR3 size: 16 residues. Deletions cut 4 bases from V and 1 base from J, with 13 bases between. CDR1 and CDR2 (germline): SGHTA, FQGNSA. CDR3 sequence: CASSYSSGVNTGELFF. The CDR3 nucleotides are TGTGCCAGCAGCTACTCCAGCGGTGTGAACACCGGGGAGCTGTTTTTT.

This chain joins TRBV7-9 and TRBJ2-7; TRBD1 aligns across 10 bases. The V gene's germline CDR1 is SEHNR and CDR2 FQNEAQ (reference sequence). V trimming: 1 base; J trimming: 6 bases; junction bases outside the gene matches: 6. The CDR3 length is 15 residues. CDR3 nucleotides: TGTGCCAGCAGCTTAGAGACAGGGGGCGAAGCCGAGCAGTACTTC. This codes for CASSLETGGEAEQYF. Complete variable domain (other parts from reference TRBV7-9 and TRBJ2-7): DTGVSQNPRHKITKRGQNVTFRCDPISEHNRLYWYRQTLGQGPEFLTYFQNEAQLEKSRLLSDRFSAERPKGSFSTLEIQRTEQGDSAMYLCASSLETGGEAEQYFGPGTRLTVT.

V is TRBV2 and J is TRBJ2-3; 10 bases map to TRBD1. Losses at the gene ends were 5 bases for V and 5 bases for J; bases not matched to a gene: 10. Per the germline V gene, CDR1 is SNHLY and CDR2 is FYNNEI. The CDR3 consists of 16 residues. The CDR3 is CASSSSTGGAIDTQYF. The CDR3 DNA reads TGTGCCAGCAGTAGTTCGACAGGGGGCGCGATAGATACGCAGTATTTT.

CDR3 amino acids: CASSTTGTINTGELFF. The CDR3, as DNA: TGTGCCAGTAGTACTACCGGGACTATCAACACCGGGGAGCTGTTTTTT. This chain uses TRBV19 with TRBJ2-2, with 7 bases fitting TRBD2. V lost 4 bases, J lost 2 bases, and 7 bases stayed unmatched. This CDR3 region has 16 residues. Germline values: CDR1 LNHDA, CDR2 SQIVND (reference sequence).

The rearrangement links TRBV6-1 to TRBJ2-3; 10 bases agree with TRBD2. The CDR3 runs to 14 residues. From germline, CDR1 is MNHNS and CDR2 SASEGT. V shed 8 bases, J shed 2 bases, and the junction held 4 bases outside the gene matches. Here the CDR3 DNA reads TGTGCCAGCGGGAGCGGGAGGGTCACAGATACGCAGTATTTT. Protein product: CASGSGRVTDTQYF.

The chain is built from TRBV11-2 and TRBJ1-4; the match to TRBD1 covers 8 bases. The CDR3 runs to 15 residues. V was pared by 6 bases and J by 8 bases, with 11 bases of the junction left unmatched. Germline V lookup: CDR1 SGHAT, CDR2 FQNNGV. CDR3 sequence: CASRGLRGHGEKLFF. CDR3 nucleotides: TGTGCCAGCAGGGGGCTCAGGGGGCATGGGGAAAAACTGTTTTTT.

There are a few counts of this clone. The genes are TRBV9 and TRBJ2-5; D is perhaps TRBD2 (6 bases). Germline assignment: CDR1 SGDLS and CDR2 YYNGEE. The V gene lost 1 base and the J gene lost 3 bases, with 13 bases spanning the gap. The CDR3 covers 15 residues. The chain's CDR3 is CASSVRGTREETQYF. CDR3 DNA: TGTGCCAGCAGCGTACGGGGGACCCGGGAAGAGACCCAGTACTTC.

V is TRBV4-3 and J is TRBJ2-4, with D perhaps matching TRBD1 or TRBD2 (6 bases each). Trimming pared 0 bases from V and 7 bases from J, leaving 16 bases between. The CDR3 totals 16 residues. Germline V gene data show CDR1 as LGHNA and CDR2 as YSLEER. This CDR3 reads CASSQEGGGSRNIQYF. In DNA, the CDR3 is TGCGCCAGCAGCCAAGAAGGAGGGGGGTCTAGGAACATTCAGTACTTC.

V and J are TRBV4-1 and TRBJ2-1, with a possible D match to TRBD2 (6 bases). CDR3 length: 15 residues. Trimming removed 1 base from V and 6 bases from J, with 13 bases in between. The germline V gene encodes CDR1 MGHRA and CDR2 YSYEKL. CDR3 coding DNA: TGCGCCAGCAGCCAAGTCTGGTGGGGGGTCAATGAGCAGTTCTTC. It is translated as CASSQVWWGVNEQFF.

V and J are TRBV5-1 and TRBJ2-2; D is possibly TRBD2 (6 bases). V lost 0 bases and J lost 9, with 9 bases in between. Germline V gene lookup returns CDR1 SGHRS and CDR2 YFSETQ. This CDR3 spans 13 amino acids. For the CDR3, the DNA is TGCGCCAGCAGCTTGGCCGGGGACTGGGAGCTGTTTTTT. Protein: CASSLAGDWELFF.

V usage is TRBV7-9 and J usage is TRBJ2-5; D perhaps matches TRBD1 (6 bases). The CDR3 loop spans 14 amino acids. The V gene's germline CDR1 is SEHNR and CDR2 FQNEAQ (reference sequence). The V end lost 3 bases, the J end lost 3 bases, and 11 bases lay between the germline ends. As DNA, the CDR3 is TGTGCCAGCAGCTTCTCTCAGGGGAAAGAGACCCAGTACTTC. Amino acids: CASSFSQGKETQYF.

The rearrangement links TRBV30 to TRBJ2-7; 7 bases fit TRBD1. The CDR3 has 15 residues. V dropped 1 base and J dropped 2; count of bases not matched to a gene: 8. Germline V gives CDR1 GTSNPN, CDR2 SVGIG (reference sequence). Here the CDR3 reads CAWSGGQANPYEQYF. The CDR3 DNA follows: TGTGCCTGGAGTGGCGGACAGGCAAACCCCTACGAGCAGTACTTC.

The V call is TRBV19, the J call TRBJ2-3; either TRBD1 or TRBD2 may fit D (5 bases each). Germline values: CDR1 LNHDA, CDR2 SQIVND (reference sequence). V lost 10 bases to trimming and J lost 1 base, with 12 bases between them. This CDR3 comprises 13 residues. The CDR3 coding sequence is TGTGCCACAAGAGGGGACCGCACAGATACGCAGTATTTT. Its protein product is CATRGDRTDTQYF.

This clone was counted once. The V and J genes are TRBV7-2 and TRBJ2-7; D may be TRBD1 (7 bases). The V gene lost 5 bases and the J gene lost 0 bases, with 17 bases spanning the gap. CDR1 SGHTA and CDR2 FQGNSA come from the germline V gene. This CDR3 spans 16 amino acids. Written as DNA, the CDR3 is TGTGCCAGCAGCCGTAGCGCAGGGGGGAGCTCCTACGAGCAGTACTTC. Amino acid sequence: CASSRSAGGSSYEQYF. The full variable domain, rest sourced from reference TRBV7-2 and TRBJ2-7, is GAGVSQSPSNKVTEKGKDVELRCDPISGHTALYWYRQSLGQGLEFLIYFQGNSAPDKSGLPSDRFSAERTGGSVSTLTIQRTQQEDSAVYLCASSRSAGGSSYEQYFGPGTRLTVT.

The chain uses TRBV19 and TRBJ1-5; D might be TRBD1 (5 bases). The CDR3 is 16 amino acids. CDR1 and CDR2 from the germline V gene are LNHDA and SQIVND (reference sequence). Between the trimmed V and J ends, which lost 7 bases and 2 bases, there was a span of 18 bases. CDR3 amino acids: CASTPGGAHGNQPQHF. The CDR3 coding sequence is TGTGCCAGTACCCCTGGCGGGGCGCATGGCAATCAGCCCCAGCATTTT.

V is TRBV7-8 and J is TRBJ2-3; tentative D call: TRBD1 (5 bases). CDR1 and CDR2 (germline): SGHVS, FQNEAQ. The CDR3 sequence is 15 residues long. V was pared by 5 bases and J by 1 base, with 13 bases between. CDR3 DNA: TGTGCCAGCAGCCTGGGGCGGCTTGGCACAGATACGCAGTATTTT. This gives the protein CASSLGRLGTDTQYF. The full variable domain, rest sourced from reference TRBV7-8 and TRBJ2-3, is GAGVSQSPRYKVAKRGQDVALRCDPISGHVSLFWYQQALGQGPEFLTYFQNEAQLDKSGLPSDRFFAERPEGSVSTLKIQRTQQEDSAVYLCASSLGRLGTDTQYFGPGTRLTVL.

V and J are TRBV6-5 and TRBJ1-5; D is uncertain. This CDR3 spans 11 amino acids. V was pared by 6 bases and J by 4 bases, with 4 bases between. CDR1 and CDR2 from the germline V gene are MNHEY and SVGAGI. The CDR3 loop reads CASRENQPQHF. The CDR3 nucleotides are TGTGCCAGCAGGGAGAATCAGCCCCAGCATTTT.

As DNA, the CDR3 is TGTGCCAGCAGCTTGGCCCGGGGTAGCGGGAGTGAGCAGTACTTC. Translated, it gives CASSLARGSGSEQYF. The rearrangement joins TRBV5-4 to TRBJ2-7, with TRBD2 matching 9 bases. The germline V gene has CDR1 SGHNT and CDR2 YYREEE (reference sequence). The V segment lost 0 bases and the J segment 7 bases; nucleotides outside the gene matches: 8. The CDR3 runs to 15 residues.